This TCR beta chain came from a study of cytomegalovirus exposure and HLA in healthy donors. Turning to the study itself: Falling in the Caucasian-associated ancestry cluster were 81% of about 400 genotyped donors.

Study-level points and caveats: Highest at DRB1 and lowest at HLA-C, TCR association rates differed among HLA loci in a later analysis.

With respect to this clone: Its cognate antigen is unknown.

The study ran its PCR with 60 Vbeta and 13 Jbeta primers. The protocol was immunoSEQ multiplex PCR, while the TCRdb copy is restricted to in-frame clones and leaves out a portion. The sample contains about 120,000 clones, around 73% of which appear only once. Each donor was healthy, and each was a bone marrow donor. Per the germline V gene, CDR1 is MNHEY and CDR2 is SMNVEV (reference sequence). CDR3 length equals 17 residues. V was pared by 6 bases and J by 0 bases, with 9 bases of the junction left unmatched. Sequencing was carried out using PBMCs. The rearrangement links TRBV27 to TRBJ2-1; 9 nucleotides agree with TRBD2. The TCR originated in a man aged 30 to 39 in good health and CMV-seropositive. The CDR3 sequence: CASRTRAGGISYNEQFF. DNA for the CDR3: TGTGCCAGCAGAACTCGAGCGGGAGGTATCTCCTACAATGAGCAGTTCTTC.